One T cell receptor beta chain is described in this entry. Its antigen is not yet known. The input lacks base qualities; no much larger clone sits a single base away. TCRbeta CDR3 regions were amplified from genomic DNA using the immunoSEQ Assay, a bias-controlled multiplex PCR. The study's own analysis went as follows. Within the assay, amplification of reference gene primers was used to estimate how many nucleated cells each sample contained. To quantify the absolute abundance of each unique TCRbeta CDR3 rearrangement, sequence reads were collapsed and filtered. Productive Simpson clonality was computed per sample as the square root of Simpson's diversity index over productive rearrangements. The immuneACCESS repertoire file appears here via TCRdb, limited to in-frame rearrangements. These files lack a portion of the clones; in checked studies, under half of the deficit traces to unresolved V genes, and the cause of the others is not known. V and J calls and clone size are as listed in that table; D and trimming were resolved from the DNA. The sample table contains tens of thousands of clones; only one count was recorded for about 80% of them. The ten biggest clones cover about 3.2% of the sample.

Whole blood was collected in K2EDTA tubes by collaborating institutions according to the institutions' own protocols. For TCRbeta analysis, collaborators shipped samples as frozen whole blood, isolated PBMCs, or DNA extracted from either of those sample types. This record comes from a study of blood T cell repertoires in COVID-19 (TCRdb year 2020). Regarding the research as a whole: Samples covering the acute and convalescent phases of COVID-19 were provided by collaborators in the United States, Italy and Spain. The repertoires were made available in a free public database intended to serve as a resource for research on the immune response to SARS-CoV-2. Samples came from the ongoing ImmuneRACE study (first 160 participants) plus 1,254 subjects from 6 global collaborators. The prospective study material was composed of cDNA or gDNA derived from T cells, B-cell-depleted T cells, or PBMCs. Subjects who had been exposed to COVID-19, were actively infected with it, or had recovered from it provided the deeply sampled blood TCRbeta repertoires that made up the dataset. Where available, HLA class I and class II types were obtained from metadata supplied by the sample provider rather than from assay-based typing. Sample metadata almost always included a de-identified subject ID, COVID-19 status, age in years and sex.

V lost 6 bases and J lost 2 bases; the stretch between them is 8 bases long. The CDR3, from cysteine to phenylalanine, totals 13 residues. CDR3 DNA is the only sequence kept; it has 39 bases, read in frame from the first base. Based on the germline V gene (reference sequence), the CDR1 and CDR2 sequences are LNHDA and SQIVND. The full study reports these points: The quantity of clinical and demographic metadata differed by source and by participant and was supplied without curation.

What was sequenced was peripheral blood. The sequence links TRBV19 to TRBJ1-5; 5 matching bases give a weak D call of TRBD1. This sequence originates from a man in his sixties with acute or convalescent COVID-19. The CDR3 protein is CASRSQGNQPQHF. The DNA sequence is TGTGCCAGTAGGTCACAGGGCAATCAGCCCCAGCATTTT.